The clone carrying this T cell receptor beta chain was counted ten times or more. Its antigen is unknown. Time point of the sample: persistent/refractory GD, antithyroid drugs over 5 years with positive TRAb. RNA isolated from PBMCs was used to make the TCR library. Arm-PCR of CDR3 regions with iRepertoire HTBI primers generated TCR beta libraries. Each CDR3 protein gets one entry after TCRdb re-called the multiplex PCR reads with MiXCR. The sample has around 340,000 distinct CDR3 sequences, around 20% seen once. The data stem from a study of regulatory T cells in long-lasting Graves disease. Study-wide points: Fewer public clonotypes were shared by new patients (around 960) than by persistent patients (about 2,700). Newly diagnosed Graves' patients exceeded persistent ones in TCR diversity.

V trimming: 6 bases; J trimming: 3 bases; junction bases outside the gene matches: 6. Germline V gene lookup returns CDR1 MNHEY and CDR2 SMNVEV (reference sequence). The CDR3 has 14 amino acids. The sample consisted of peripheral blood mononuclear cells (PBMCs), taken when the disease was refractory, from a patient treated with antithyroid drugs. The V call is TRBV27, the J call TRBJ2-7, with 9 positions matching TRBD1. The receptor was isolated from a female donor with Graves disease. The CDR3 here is CASSSGQGYYEQYF. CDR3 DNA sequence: TGTGCCAGCAGCTCGGGACAGGGTTACTACGAGCAGTACTTC.